Listed here are 17 T cell receptor beta chains from one sample, sequenced in a study of T cells in Graves' hyperthyroidism and ophthalmopathy. Amplification targeted TCR beta CDR3 regions from RNA transcripts. First-round RT-PCR with HTBI primers amplified the TCR CDR3 region. Using its own MiXCR run on the multiplex PCR reads, TCRdb lists one record per CDR3 protein. The table records a few hundred thousand distinct CDR3 sequences, approximately 15% of them present only once. The material sequenced was blood. The origin of the receptors is a woman between 18 and 29 years old with Graves' hyperthyroidism.

In this sample, this clonotype turned up many times. Its ends do not fully match the called genes, so a read error is possible. This chain joins TRBV7-3 and TRBJ2-3; 10 bases agree with TRBD2. Germline CDR1 and CDR2: SGHTA and FQGTGA. The CDR3 is 17 amino acids. The CDR3 sequence is CASSLTGGTSGTDTQYF. In nucleotides, the CDR3 is TGTGCCAGCAGTTTAACCGGCGGGACTAGCGGCACAGATACGCAGTATTTT. Full variable domain (outside the CDR3, taken from reference TRBV7-3 and TRBJ2-3): GAGVSQTPSNKVTEKGKYVELRCDPISGHTALYWYRQSLGQGPEFLIYFQGTGAADDSGLPNDRFFAVRPEGSVSTLKIQRTERGDSAVYLCASSLTGGTSGTDTQYFGPGTRLTVL.

The chain carries TRBV3-1 and TRBJ2-1, with 7 bases matching TRBD2. The CDR3 consists of 17 residues. CDR1 and CDR2 (germline): LGHDT, YNNKEL (reference sequence). V was pared by 1 base and J by 8 bases, with 14 bases of the junction left unmatched. CDR3 residues: CASSQGWSGGRADEQFF. The CDR3 region has the DNA TGTGCCAGCAGCCAAGGATGGAGCGGTGGGAGGGCCGATGAGCAGTTCTTC.

This sequence joins TRBV5-6 and TRBJ1-1, with a possible D match to TRBD1 (6 bases). Germline CDR1 is SGHDT and CDR2 is YYEEEE. The CDR3 loop spans 12 amino acids. The V end was cut by 1 base, the J end by 8 bases, with 9 bases between. CDR3 loop: CASSLTGREAFF. DNA of the CDR3: TGTGCCAGCAGCTTGACAGGGAGGGAAGCTTTCTTT.

The J gene is TRBJ1-5, the V gene TRBV27; 11 bases are a match to TRBD1. V lost 3 bases, J lost 7 bases, and 23 bases stayed unmatched. The CDR3 contains 21 residues. CDR1 is MNHEY, CDR2 SMNVEV, per germline (reference sequence). The CDR3 is CASSFSTPGQGGSGTAQPQHF. In nucleotides, the CDR3 is TGTGCCAGCAGTTTTTCAACCCCGGGACAGGGGGGTTCGGGAACAGCACAGCCCCAGCATTTT.

Ten or more counts support this clonotype. V and J are TRBV7-9 and TRBJ1-1, with no clear D. V lost 5 bases and J lost 2, with 21 bases in between. The germline V gene has CDR1 SEHNR and CDR2 FQNEAQ (reference sequence). The CDR3 is 17 residues long. CDR3 sequence (DNA): TGTGCCAGCAGCCCAAACGTTCCGGCGCTACTTAACACTGAAGCTTTCTTT. Residues: CASSPNVPALLNTEAFF. The complete variable domain, with remaining parts taken from reference TRBV7-9 and TRBJ1-1, reads DTGVSQNPRHKITKRGQNVTFRCDPISEHNRLYWYRQTLGQGPEFLTYFQNEAQLEKSRLLSDRFSAERPKGSFSTLEIQRTEQGDSAMYLCASSPNVPALLNTEAFFGQGTRLTVV.

The genes are TRBV5-4 and TRBJ2-1; tentatively, D is TRBD2 (7 bases). Between the trimmed V and J ends, which lost 4 bases and 2 bases, there was a span of 19 bases. Germline CDR1 SGHNT, CDR2 YYREEE (reference sequence). The CDR3 covers 17 residues. The CDR3 DNA sequence: TGTGCCAGCAGCGGGGAGGGTGTGGGGGGCGCCTACAATGAGCAGTTCTTC. It is translated as CASSGEGVGGAYNEQFF.

In this sample, this clonotype turned up many times. The gene calls are TRBV30 and TRBJ2-5, with 9 bases lining up with TRBD2. Trimming at V came to 4 bases and at J to 3 bases, leaving 6 bases not matched to a gene. Germline CDR1 and CDR2: GTSNPN and SVGIG (reference sequence). The CDR3 spans 14 residues. The DNA for the CDR3 is TGTGCCTGGAACCAGGGACTAGCTGAAGAGACCCAGTACTTC. Translation: CAWNQGLAEETQYF.

This clonotype was recorded many times. This chain joins TRBV7-9 and TRBJ2-7, with D maybe TRBD1 (6 bases). The V gene lost 8 bases and the J gene lost 3 bases, with 14 bases spanning the gap. This CDR3 has 13 residues. CDR1 is SEHNR and CDR2 is FQNEAQ in the germline V gene (reference sequence). This chain's CDR3 is CASQRDTVYEQYF. The CDR3, as DNA: TGTGCCAGCCAGAGGGACACAGTCTACGAGCAGTACTTC.

This clonotype was counted many times. The chain couples TRBV30 to TRBJ2-7, with no clear D. Germline V gene sequence: CDR1 GTSNPN, CDR2 SVGIG (reference sequence). V lost 3 bases and J lost 2, with 11 bases in between. The CDR3 length is 13 residues. CDR3 sequence (DNA): TGTGCCTGGAGAACCCTGTTGCCCTACGAGCAGTACTTC. Translated, it gives CAWRTLLPYEQYF. Looking up the rest from reference TRBV30 and TRBJ2-7 gives the full variable domain: SQTIHQWPATLVQPVGSPLSLECTVEGTSNPNLYWYRQAAGRGLQLLFYSVGIGQISSEVPQNLSASRPQDRQFILSSKKLLLSDSGFYLCAWRTLLPYEQYFGPGTRLTVT.

The chain employs TRBV10-3 and TRBJ1-3; TRBD1 might be the D (5 bases). CDR3 length: 17 residues. The germline gives CDR1 ENHRY, CDR2 SYGVKD. The V and J ends lost 0 bases and 0 bases respectively, with 12 bases between them. CDR3 DNA sequence: TGTGCCATCAGTGAGTCTTCAGGGCCAAGCTCTGGAAACACCATATATTTT. Translating gives CAISESSGPSSGNTIYF.

The chain joins TRBV6-6 to TRBJ2-7; D is unclear. V was trimmed by 1 base and J by 9 bases, leaving 16 bases between them. This CDR3 is 14 amino acids long. Germline CDR1 is MNHNY and CDR2 is SVGAGI (reference sequence). Here the CDR3 reads CASSYFGRPGWQYF. CDR3 coding DNA: TGTGCCAGCAGTTACTTCGGACGCCCCGGATGGCAGTACTTC.

This clonotype was detected ten times or more. The rearrangement links TRBV15 to TRBJ2-7, with no clear D. CDR1 is LNHNV, CDR2 YYDKDF, per germline (reference sequence). Trimming took 5 bases from V and 0 from J, leaving 5 bases between them. CDR3 length: 12 residues. CDR3: CATSASSYEQYF. The CDR3 DNA follows: TGTGCCACCAGCGCCTCCTCCTACGAGCAGTACTTC.

This clonotype was counted many times. V is TRBV20-1 and J is TRBJ1-2; the match to TRBD1 covers 10 bases. Trimming cost V 3 bases and J 8 bases; bases outside gene matches: 6. The CDR3 sequence is 13 residues long. CDR1 is DFQATT and CDR2 is SNEGSKA in the germline V gene (reference sequence). The CDR3 loop reads CSASGTGDGGYTF. Written as DNA, the CDR3 is TGCAGTGCTAGCGGGACAGGGGACGGGGGCTACACCTTC.

This clonotype was detected only a few times. The chain combines TRBV9 with TRBJ1-2, with D perhaps TRBD1 (6 bases). The CDR3 contains 15 residues. Germline V gene sequence: CDR1 SGDLS, CDR2 YYNGEE. The ends were cut back, 0 bases at V and 3 bases at J, with 12 bases in the middle. The CDR3 is CASSVAGTPDYGYTF. For the CDR3, the DNA is TGTGCCAGCAGCGTAGCAGGGACACCAGACTATGGCTACACCTTC.

This clonotype appeared many times. This chain joins TRBV29-1 and TRBJ2-6, with a tentative D call TRBD1 (6 bases). CDR1 and CDR2 (germline): SQVTM, ANQGSEA. This CDR3 has 12 residues. The ends were cut back, 6 bases at V and 4 bases at J, with 7 bases in the middle. The CDR3 DNA is TGCAGCGTAGGGACAGGGGCCAACGTCCTGACTTTC. Amino acid sequence: CSVGTGANVLTF. Full variable domain (outside the CDR3, taken from reference TRBV29-1 and TRBJ2-6): SAVISQKPSRDICQRGTSLTIQCQVDSQVTMMFWYRQQPGQSLTLIATANQGSEATYESGFVIDKFPISRPNLTFSTLTVSNMSPEDSSIYLCSVGTGANVLTFGAGSRLTVL.

The chain joins TRBV20-1 to TRBJ1-4; TRBD1 is a possible D gene (6 bases). This CDR3 region has 13 residues. CDR1 and CDR2 from the germline V gene are DFQATT and SNEGSKA (reference sequence). Trimming pared 6 bases from V and 6 bases from J, leaving 14 bases between. The CDR3 is CSAGAANDEKLFF. The CDR3 region has the DNA TGCAGTGCGGGGGCAGCGAACGATGAAAAACTGTTTTTT.

This clonotype was counted many times. The CDR3 loop reads CASSTLGTGRQETQYF. DNA for the CDR3: TGTGCCAGCAGTACCCTCGGGACAGGGCGGCAGGAGACCCAGTACTTC. The chain employs TRBV6-1 and TRBJ2-5; 9 bases line up with TRBD1. From germline, CDR1 is MNHNS and CDR2 SASEGT. V was pared by 5 bases and J by 5 bases, with 12 bases of the junction left unmatched. This CDR3 has 16 residues.